Listed below are T cell receptor beta chains from one sample, sequenced in a study of cytomegalovirus exposure and HLA in healthy donors. TCRdb's copy holds only in-frame clones and misses some; the assay was immunoSEQ multiplex PCR. This table holds about 90,000 clones, just over 65% found once. Sequenced: PBMCs. These receptor sequences come from a man in his thirties or forties in good health and CMV-seronegative. The CDR3 runs from the conserved cysteine through the conserved F or W. D genes are given only for firm matches.

V gene: TRBV29-1
J gene: TRBJ2-7
D gene: .
CDR3 DNA: TGCAGCGTTGCCGCAGGCCACTACGAGCAGTACTTC
CDR3 protein: CSVAAGHYEQYF

V gene: TRBV29-1
J gene: TRBJ2-7
D gene: TRBD2
CDR3 DNA: TGCAGCGTATCTAGCGGCACCACCTACGAGCAGTACTTC
CDR3 protein: CSVSSGTTYEQYF

V gene: TRBV7-9
J gene: TRBJ2-7
D gene: .
CDR3 DNA: TGTGCCAGCAGCTTAACTCCCCAAGAGATTGGCGAGCAGTACTTC
CDR3 protein: CASSLTPQEIGEQYF

V gene: TRBV10-1
J gene: TRBJ1-2
D gene: TRBD1
CDR3 DNA: TGCGCCAGCAGAGACAGGGGGAGGAATGGCTACACCTTC
CDR3 protein: CASRDRGRNGYTF

V gene: TRBV5-1
J gene: TRBJ1-1
D gene: .
CDR3 DNA: TGCGCCAGCAGCTTTAGGGGGTCAAACACTGAAGCTTTCTTT
CDR3 protein: CASSFRGSNTEAFF

V gene: TRBV5-4
J gene: TRBJ2-1
D gene: TRBD2
CDR3 DNA: TGTGCCAGCAGCTCGCCGGGACTAGCGGGCAAGAATGAGCAGTTCTTC
CDR3 protein: CASSSPGLAGKNEQFF

V gene: TRBV4-1
J gene: TRBJ2-7
D gene: .
CDR3 DNA: TGCGCCAGCAGCCAAGATCCCCTAACCTCTTTGGAGCAGTACTTC
CDR3 protein: CASSQDPLTSLEQYF

V gene: TRBV11-2
J gene: TRBJ1-2
D gene: TRBD1
CDR3 DNA: TGTGCCAGCAGCTTAGGACAGGGTAGTGGCTACACCTTC
CDR3 protein: CASSLGQGSGYTF

V gene: TRBV19
J gene: TRBJ2-1
D gene: .
CDR3 DNA: TGTGCCAGTAGTATAGATTATATCGGGGAGCAGTTCTTC
CDR3 protein: CASSIDYIGEQFF

V gene: TRBV7-9
J gene: TRBJ2-6
D gene: .
CDR3 DNA: TGTGCCAGCAGCCCGCGGACAGCTGGGGCCAACGTCCTGACTTTC
CDR3 protein: CASSPRTAGANVLTF

V gene: TRBV5-4
J gene: TRBJ2-2
D gene: TRBD1
CDR3 DNA: TGTGCCAGCAGTCGGGACAGTTCGAACACCGGGGAGCTGTTTTTT
CDR3 protein: CASSRDSSNTGELFF

V gene: TRBV9
J gene: TRBJ2-7
D gene: .
CDR3 DNA: TGTGCCAGCAGCCTCCCCCAACAGGGCGAGCAGTACTTC
CDR3 protein: CASSLPQQGEQYF

V gene: TRBV7-2
J gene: TRBJ2-7
D gene: .
CDR3 DNA: TGTGCCAGCAGCTTAGCGCAGCCGAGGGGAGGCGAGCAGTACTTC
CDR3 protein: CASSLAQPRGGEQYF

V gene: TRBV25-1
J gene: TRBJ1-6
D gene: .
CDR3 DNA: TGTGCCAGCAGTGAATTGGGGCAGAGATCACCCCTCCACTTT
CDR3 protein: CASSELGQRSPLHF